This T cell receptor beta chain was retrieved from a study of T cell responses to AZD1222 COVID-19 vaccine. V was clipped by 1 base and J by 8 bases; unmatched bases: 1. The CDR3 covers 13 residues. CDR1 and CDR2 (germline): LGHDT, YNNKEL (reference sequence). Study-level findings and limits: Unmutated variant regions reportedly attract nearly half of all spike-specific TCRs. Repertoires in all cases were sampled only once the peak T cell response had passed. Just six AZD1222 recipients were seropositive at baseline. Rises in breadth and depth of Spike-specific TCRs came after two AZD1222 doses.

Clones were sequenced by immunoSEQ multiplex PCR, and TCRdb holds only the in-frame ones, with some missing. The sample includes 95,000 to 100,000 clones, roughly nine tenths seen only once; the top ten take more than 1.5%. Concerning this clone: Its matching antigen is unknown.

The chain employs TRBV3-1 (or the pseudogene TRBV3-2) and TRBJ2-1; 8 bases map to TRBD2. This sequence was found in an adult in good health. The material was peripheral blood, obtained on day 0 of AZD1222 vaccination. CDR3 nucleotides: TGTGCCAGCAGCCAAGTGACTAGCGATGAGCAGTTCTTC. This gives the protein CASSQVTSDEQFF.